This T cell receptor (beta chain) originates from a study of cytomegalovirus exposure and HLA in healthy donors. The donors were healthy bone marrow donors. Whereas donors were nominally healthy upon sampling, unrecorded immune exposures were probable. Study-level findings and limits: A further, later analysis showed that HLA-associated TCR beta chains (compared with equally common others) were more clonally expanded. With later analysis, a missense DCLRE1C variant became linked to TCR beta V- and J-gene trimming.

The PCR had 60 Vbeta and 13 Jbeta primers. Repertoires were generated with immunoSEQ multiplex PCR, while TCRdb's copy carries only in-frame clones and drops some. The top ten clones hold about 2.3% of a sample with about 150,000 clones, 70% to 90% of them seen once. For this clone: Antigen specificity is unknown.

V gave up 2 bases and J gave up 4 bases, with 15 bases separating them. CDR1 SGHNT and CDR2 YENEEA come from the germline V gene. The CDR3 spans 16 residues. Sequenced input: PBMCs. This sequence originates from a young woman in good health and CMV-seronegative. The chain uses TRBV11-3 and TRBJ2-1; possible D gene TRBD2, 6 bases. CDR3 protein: CASSLLRGKGYNEQFF. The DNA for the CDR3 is TGTGCCAGCAGCTTATTACGGGGGAAGGGGTACAATGAGCAGTTCTTC.